This TCR beta chain was profiled in a study of T cells in Graves' hyperthyroidism and ophthalmopathy. The sample, blood from the first hyperthyroidism diagnosis, precedes any ophthalmopathy symptoms. Template material for amplifying TCR beta CDR3 regions consisted of RNA transcripts. HTBI primers were employed in a first-round RT-PCR of the TCR CDR3. TCRdb reprocessed the multiplex PCR reads with MiXCR, giving one entry per CDR3 protein. The sample records 600,000 to 850,000 distinct CDR3 sequences, under 20% being singletons. Germline-derived CDR1 and CDR2 are LNHDA and SQIVND (reference sequence). Trimming removed 4 bases from V and 3 bases from J, with 21 bases in between. The CDR3 sequence is 17 residues long.

The chain is built from TRBV19 and TRBJ1-2; weak D call: TRBD1 (6 bases). The sequenced sample consisted of blood. This TCR derives from a woman aged 45-65 years with Graves' hyperthyroidism that later progressed to Graves' ophthalmopathy. CDR3 coding DNA: TGTGCCAGTAGTAACCGTCGGACAGCCTCTCACGACTATGGCTACACCTTC. Encoded protein: CASSNRRTASHDYGYTF.